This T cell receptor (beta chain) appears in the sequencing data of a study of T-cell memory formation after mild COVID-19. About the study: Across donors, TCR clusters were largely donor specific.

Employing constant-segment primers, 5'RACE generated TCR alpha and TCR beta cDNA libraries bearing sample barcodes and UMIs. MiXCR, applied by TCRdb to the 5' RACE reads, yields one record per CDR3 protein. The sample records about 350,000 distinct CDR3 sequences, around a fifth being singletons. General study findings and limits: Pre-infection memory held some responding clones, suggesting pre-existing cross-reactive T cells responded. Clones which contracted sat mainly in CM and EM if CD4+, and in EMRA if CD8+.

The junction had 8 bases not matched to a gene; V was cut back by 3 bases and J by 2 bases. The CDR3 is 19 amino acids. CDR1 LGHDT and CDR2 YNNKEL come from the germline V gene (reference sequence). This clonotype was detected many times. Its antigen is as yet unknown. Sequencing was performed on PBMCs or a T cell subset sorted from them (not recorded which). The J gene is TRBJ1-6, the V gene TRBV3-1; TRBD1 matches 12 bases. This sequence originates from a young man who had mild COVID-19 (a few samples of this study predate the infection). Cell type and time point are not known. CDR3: CASSHGPGQGATYNSPLHF. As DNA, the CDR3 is TGTGCCAGCAGCCATGGGCCGGGACAGGGGGCGACCTATAATTCACCCCTCCACTTT.